Given below is one T cell receptor beta chain in context. Its antigen is as yet unknown. The sequenced template was RNA, covering the TCR beta CDR3 region. First-round RT-PCR with HTBI primers preceded a second-round multiplex PCR. TCRdb recomputed calls from the multiplex PCR reads with MiXCR, one row per CDR3 protein. The sample holds about 1.1 million distinct CDR3 sequences; about 35% are singletons and the top ten take approximately 10%. Hyperthyroidism patients had new diagnoses, durations under 2 months, and ages of 18 to 65. This specimen comes from a study of Graves' ophthalmopathy and Graves' hyperthyroidism. The CDR3 extends over 15 amino acids. Per germline, CDR1 MNHEY and CDR2 SVGAGI. V lost 5 bases and J 0 bases, leaving 14 bases between the germline ends. Findings of the study overall: A majority of expanded thyroid clonotypes exceeding 0.001 frequency were likewise present in blood.

Sequenced: peripheral blood or thyroid tissue (not recorded which). This clonotype was obtained from an adult man with Graves' hyperthyroidism. The chain recombines TRBV6-5 with TRBJ2-7; no clear D gene. The CDR3 region has the DNA TGTGCCAGCAGTCTAGGGTTCGACTCCTCCTACGAGCAGTACTTC. It is translated as CASSLGFDSSYEQYF.